A single T cell receptor (beta chain) is shown here with its context. The target of this receptor is not known. Germline and junction disagree at one end, which may indicate a read error. The donors were healthy, HIV-negative adults who had no recently reported acute infections or vaccinations. Every donor was a Caucasian adult living in Nashville, Tennessee, USA. Magnetic negative selection was used to enrich CD4+ T cells, after which naive cells were positively selected on CD45RA and the negative fraction became the memory subset. Blood was collected by leukapheresis, and PBMCs were isolated by Ficoll-Histopaque density gradient centrifugation and then cryopreserved in liquid nitrogen vapor phase. Purity and quantity of every magnetically sorted T cell population were checked by analytical flow cytometry. Genomic DNA was isolated from every sorted fraction and measured by UV absorbance on a Nanodrop 2000c.

As encoded in the germline V gene (reference sequence), CDR1 is SSHAT while CDR2 is FNYEAQ. The cysteine opens and the phenylalanine closes a CDR3 of 15 amino acids. The CDR3 DNA has 45 bases and is translated from base 1. The data are from a study of shared clonotypes between healthy human individuals (dated by TCRdb to 2018 to 2020). General notes on the study: Three men and a couple of women, aged 18 to 49 years, made up the cohort. Per donor, three plates each were used for CD4 naive and CD4 memory, two for CD8 naive, and one for CD8 memory. Blood TCR repertoires of several healthy adults were deeply sequenced to estimate repertoire size and the extent of clonotype sharing between individuals. To increase sequencing depth and limit assay-specific biases, different laboratories used diverse techniques to prepare libraries and sequence TCR repertoires. Leukapheresis yielded between about 0.85 and 10 billion PBMCs per donor. The study at large found these results: Based on pairwise subsampling, the degree of clonotype sharing among donors was expected to be affected by sequencing depth. The small number of donors limited the genetic and exposure-history diversity represented. Compared with non-shared clonotypes, the clonotypes found in all four sorted-subset donors had higher generation probabilities. About 5% of naive CD4, 3.5% of naive CD8, around 2.3% of memory CD4, and around 0.4% of memory CD8 clonotypes were shared across four donors. Sampling was restricted to blood, and TCR repertoires in tissue are likely to differ from TCR repertoires in blood. Even with the large sequencing depth, rarefaction of the sorted-subset datasets indicated that sequencing was incomplete. Naive subsets generally had larger estimated clonotype richness than memory subsets did.

Using the deep immunoSEQ assay, multiplex PCR amplified TCR CDR3 regions from genomic DNA. Extracted genomic DNA from each cell subset was distributed evenly across all wells of several immunoSEQ 96-well plates, and each plate was treated as a replicate. Each replicate PCR for sorted subsets received about 220 ng genomic DNA, equal to about 29,000 T cell genomes. The purified libraries were quantified using a Qubit 3.0 fluorometer, sized with a Bioanalyzer 2100, and then quantified again using the KAPA Library Quantification kit. A separate single-read 150-cycle Illumina NextSeq 550 flow cell was used to sequence each immunoSEQ 96-well plate. The authors processed their data as follows. Because the immunoSEQ output held only junctional sequences and lacked quality scores, the filtering could not match the filtering applied to full-length reads. To assign V/J genes and CDR3, sequences were annotated using PyIR, a Python wrapper for IgBLAST v1.9, with IMGT germline references. Reads were filtered out if the reads had weak V/J assignments (E-value above 1e-6), no CDR3, stop codons, out-of-frame junctions, or ambiguous translated residues. V3J clonotypes were defined as sequences sharing the same inferred V gene, J gene, and CDR3 amino acid sequence. Percentage overlap between repertoires was calculated by dividing the number of shared unique clonotypes by the size of the smaller repertoire. Three approaches were used to assess repertoire richness: RTK rarefaction, the Chao1 estimator, and Recon v2.1 estimates of unobserved clonotypes. Generation probabilities for all TCRbeta clonotypes obtained by the gDNA method from four donors were computed using OLGA. This is the immuneACCESS table as TCRdb keeps it, with only in-frame sequences that have V and J called. A part of the clones is gone; compared with another copy, unresolved V genes explain less than half, and the rest is unexplained. Clone size and V and J calls were adopted from that table, with D and trimming inferred from the DNA. Across this sample there are 2 million or so clones, with roughly 96% seen only once. The ten largest clones take up 0.1% to 0.15% of the sample.

The receptor chain draws on TRBV7-7 and TRBJ2-2; D gene: possibly TRBD2, on 5 matching bases. The origin of this receptor is a man aged 18 to 35 in good health. The sequencing input was naive CD4+ T cells sorted from blood. The sample's cell subset or site label is to be understood as: CD45RA+ positively selected. The bases read TGTGCTAGCAGCTTAGTGGGAGCAAACACCGGGGAGCTGTTTTTT. The translation is CASSLVGANTGELFF.